This is a list of T cell receptor beta chains from one sample in a study of neurological immune-mediated disorders. From the 5' RACE reads, TCRdb called clonotypes with MiXCR, one entry per CDR3 protein. In the table there are roughly 53,000 distinct CDR3 sequences, about 8% of which are singletons. The sample was PBMCs. These receptors were taken from a woman in her thirties or forties in good health. Each CDR3 is given with its conserved first and last residue. The order of the fields is clone size, V gene, J gene, D gene, CDR3 protein, CDR3 DNA. D genes are given only for firm matches. A row's size may be missing; if present it is once, few, many or a size class.

abundance: many
v_gene: TRBV7-3
j_gene: TRBJ2-1
d_gene: -
CDR3aa: CASSLTARVGEQFF
CDR3nt: TGTGCCAGCAGCTTAACTGCGCGGGTGGGAGAGCAGTTCTTC

abundance: many
v_gene: TRBV4-1
j_gene: TRBJ1-2
d_gene: -
CDR3aa: CASSQDGGGIGYTF
CDR3nt: TGCGCCAGCAGCCAAGACGGTGGGGGGATTGGCTACACCTTC

abundance: -
v_gene: TRBV9
j_gene: TRBJ1-1
d_gene: -
CDR3aa: CASSVKPATEAFF
CDR3nt: TGTGCCAGCAGCGTAAAGCCGGCGACTGAAGCTTTCTTT

abundance: many
v_gene: TRBV29-1
j_gene: TRBJ2-5
d_gene: -
CDR3aa: CSVEAPQGIRQGLQETQYF
CDR3nt: TGCAGCGTTGAAGCCCCCCAGGGGATCCGACAGGGACTCCAAGAGACCCAGTACTTC

abundance: few
v_gene: TRBV7-9
j_gene: TRBJ2-2
d_gene: TRBD2
CDR3aa: CASSPGLVGELFF
CDR3nt: TGTGCCAGCAGCCCCGGACTAGTAGGGGAGCTGTTTTTT

abundance: many
v_gene: TRBV25-1
j_gene: TRBJ2-1
d_gene: TRBD1
CDR3aa: CASSEDRGYNEQFF
CDR3nt: TGTGCCAGCAGTGAGGACAGGGGATACAATGAGCAGTTCTTC

abundance: many
v_gene: TRBV7-2
j_gene: TRBJ1-2
d_gene: -
CDR3aa: CASSQRDGRGGYTF
CDR3nt: TGTGCCAGCAGCCAGAGGGACGGTAGAGGAGGCTACACCTTC

abundance: many
v_gene: TRBV7-8
j_gene: TRBJ1-5
d_gene: -
CDR3aa: CASSPGTINQPQHF
CDR3nt: TGTGCCAGCAGCCCCGGGACAATCAATCAGCCCCAGCATTTT

abundance: many
v_gene: TRBV20-1
j_gene: TRBJ2-7
d_gene: -
CDR3aa: CSARPIGDFGEQYF
CDR3nt: TGCAGTGCTAGACCCATTGGGGATTTTGGCGAGCAGTACTTC

abundance: many
v_gene: TRBV4-1
j_gene: TRBJ2-7
d_gene: -
CDR3aa: CASSQGLWVDEQYF
CDR3nt: TGCGCCAGCAGCCAAGGCCTATGGGTCGACGAGCAGTACTTC

abundance: many
v_gene: TRBV29-1
j_gene: TRBJ1-1
d_gene: -
CDR3aa: CSVEAILLEAFF
CDR3nt: TGCAGCGTTGAAGCAATCCTCCTAGAAGCTTTCTTT

abundance: few
v_gene: TRBV6-1
j_gene: TRBJ1-4
d_gene: -
CDR3aa: CASSAVDGRLNEKLFF
CDR3nt: TGTGCCAGCAGTGCCGTGGATGGGCGGCTCAATGAAAAACTGTTTTTT

abundance: many
v_gene: TRBV3-1
j_gene: TRBJ1-5
d_gene: -
CDR3aa: CASSRTRTSNQPQHF
CDR3nt: TGTGCCAGCAGCCGGACGAGAACGAGCAATCAGCCCCAGCATTTT

abundance: few
v_gene: TRBV12-3/TRBV12-4
j_gene: TRBJ1-2
d_gene: -
CDR3aa: CASSPLVGQGYGYTF
CDR3nt: TGTGCCAGCAGTCCGCTGGTGGGGCAAGGCTATGGCTACACCTTC

abundance: many
v_gene: TRBV4-1
j_gene: TRBJ2-2
d_gene: TRBD2
CDR3aa: CASSQRSAGGRGGELFF
CDR3nt: TGCGCCAGCAGCCAAAGATCGGCGGGGGGGCGGGGCGGGGAGCTGTTTTTT

abundance: few
v_gene: TRBV7-2
j_gene: TRBJ1-1
d_gene: -
CDR3aa: CASSLLPGALNTEAFF
CDR3nt: TGTGCCAGCAGCTTATTGCCAGGGGCCTTAAACACTGAAGCTTTCTTT

abundance: -
v_gene: TRBV6-2/TRBV6-3
j_gene: TRBJ2-1
d_gene: -
CDR3aa: CASSYVAFEDYSYNEQFF
CDR3nt: TGTGCCAGCAGTTACGTTGCCTTCGAAGACTACTCCTACAATGAGCAGTTCTTC

abundance: few
v_gene: TRBV5-1
j_gene: TRBJ2-6
d_gene: -
CDR3aa: CASREGSSSGANVLTF
CDR3nt: TGCGCCAGCAGAGAGGGTAGCAGCTCTGGGGCCAACGTCCTGACTTTC

abundance: many
v_gene: TRBV5-1
j_gene: TRBJ2-3
d_gene: TRBD1
CDR3aa: CASSLGQGWTDTQYF
CDR3nt: TGCGCCAGCAGCTTGGGACAGGGGTGGACAGATACGCAGTATTTT

abundance: many
v_gene: TRBV15
j_gene: TRBJ2-7
d_gene: TRBD1
CDR3aa: CATSEGQDEQYF
CDR3nt: TGTGCCACCAGCGAGGGACAGGACGAGCAGTACTTC

abundance: many
v_gene: TRBV2
j_gene: TRBJ2-7
d_gene: TRBD1
CDR3aa: CASSPRDRGREQYF
CDR3nt: TGTGCCAGCAGTCCTAGGGACAGGGGTCGGGAGCAGTACTTC

abundance: many
v_gene: TRBV7-3
j_gene: TRBJ2-3
d_gene: -
CDR3aa: CASSLTSSQADTQYF
CDR3nt: TGTGCCAGCAGTTTAACTAGCAGTCAGGCAGATACGCAGTATTTT

abundance: many
v_gene: TRBV3-1
j_gene: TRBJ1-5
d_gene: -
CDR3aa: CASSQDPGEDQPQHF
CDR3nt: TGTGCCAGCAGCCAAGATCCGGGAGAGGATCAGCCCCAGCATTTT

abundance: many
v_gene: TRBV7-2
j_gene: TRBJ2-3
d_gene: -
CDR3aa: CASSLNFAGASRGTQYF
CDR3nt: TGTGCCAGCAGCTTAAATTTCGCAGGGGCCAGCAGGGGTACGCAGTATTTT

abundance: few
v_gene: TRBV5-1
j_gene: TRBJ2-1
d_gene: TRBD1
CDR3aa: CASSLEGTGYNEQFF
CDR3nt: TGCGCCAGCAGCTTGGAGGGGACAGGCTACAATGAGCAGTTCTTC

abundance: many
v_gene: TRBV5-5
j_gene: TRBJ2-7
d_gene: -
CDR3aa: CASSLATAVGLQQYF
CDR3nt: TGTGCCAGCAGCTTGGCCACGGCAGTAGGCCTCCAGCAGTACTTC

abundance: many
v_gene: TRBV25-1
j_gene: TRBJ1-2
d_gene: TRBD1
CDR3aa: CASSARDRGNYGYTF
CDR3nt: TGTGCCAGCAGTGCCCGGGACAGGGGGAACTATGGCTACACCTTC

abundance: many
v_gene: TRBV15
j_gene: TRBJ1-1
d_gene: -
CDR3aa: CATSRDRETEAFF
CDR3nt: TGTGCCACCAGCAGAGACAGGGAGACTGAAGCTTTCTTT

abundance: few
v_gene: TRBV20-1
j_gene: TRBJ1-5
d_gene: TRBD1
CDR3aa: CSASTGMGNQPQHF
CDR3nt: TGCAGTGCTTCGACAGGGATGGGAAATCAGCCCCAGCATTTT

abundance: many
v_gene: TRBV12-3/TRBV12-4
j_gene: TRBJ1-2
d_gene: TRBD1
CDR3aa: CASSLINGAGGSYGYTF
CDR3nt: TGTGCCAGCAGTTTAATCAATGGGGCAGGGGGGAGCTATGGCTACACCTTC

abundance: many
v_gene: TRBV6-2/TRBV6-3
j_gene: TRBJ1-2
d_gene: TRBD1
CDR3aa: CASTDRVYYGYTF
CDR3nt: TGTGCCAGCACCGACAGGGTCTACTATGGCTACACCTTC

abundance: many
v_gene: TRBV7-2
j_gene: TRBJ1-1
d_gene: TRBD1
CDR3aa: CASSFGTGWTEAFF
CDR3nt: TGTGCCAGCAGCTTTGGGACAGGGTGGACTGAAGCTTTCTTT

abundance: many
v_gene: TRBV7-9
j_gene: TRBJ1-2
d_gene: -
CDR3aa: CASSLVQNYGYTF
CDR3nt: TGTGCCAGCAGCTTAGTTCAGAACTATGGCTACACCTTC

abundance: many
v_gene: TRBV7-3
j_gene: TRBJ2-5
d_gene: -
CDR3aa: CASSLMVGPQETQYF
CDR3nt: TGTGCCAGCAGCTTAATGGTTGGACCCCAAGAGACCCAGTACTTC

abundance: many
v_gene: TRBV20-1
j_gene: TRBJ2-2
d_gene: -
CDR3aa: CSAPLAANTGELFF
CDR3nt: TGCAGTGCCCCCCTAGCAGCGAACACCGGGGAGCTGTTTTTT